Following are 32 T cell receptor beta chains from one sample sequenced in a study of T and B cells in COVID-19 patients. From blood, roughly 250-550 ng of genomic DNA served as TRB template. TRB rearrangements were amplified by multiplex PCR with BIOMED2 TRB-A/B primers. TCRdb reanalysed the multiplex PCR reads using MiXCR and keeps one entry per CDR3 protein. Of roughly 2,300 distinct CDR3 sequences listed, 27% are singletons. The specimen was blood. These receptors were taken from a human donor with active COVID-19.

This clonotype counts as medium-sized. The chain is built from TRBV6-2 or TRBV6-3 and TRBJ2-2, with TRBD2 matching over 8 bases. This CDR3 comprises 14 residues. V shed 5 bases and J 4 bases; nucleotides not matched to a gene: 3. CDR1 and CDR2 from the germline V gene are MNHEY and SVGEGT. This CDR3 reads CASSRGRTTGELFF. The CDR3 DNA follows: TGTGCCAGCAGTCGCGGGAGGACCACCGGGGAGCTGTTTTTT.

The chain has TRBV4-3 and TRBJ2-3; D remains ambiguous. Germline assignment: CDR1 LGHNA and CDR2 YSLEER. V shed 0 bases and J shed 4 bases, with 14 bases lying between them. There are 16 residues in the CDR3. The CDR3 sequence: CASSQDFTGGPDTQYF. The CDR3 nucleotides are TGCGCCAGCAGCCAAGATTTTACGGGTGGCCCAGATACGCAGTATTTT.

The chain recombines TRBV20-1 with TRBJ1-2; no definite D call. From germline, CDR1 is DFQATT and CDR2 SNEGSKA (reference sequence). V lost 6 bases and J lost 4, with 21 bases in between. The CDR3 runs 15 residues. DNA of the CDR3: TGCAGTGCCGCCCGATCAGCAACCTTGGGCTATGGCTACACCTTC. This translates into CSAARSATLGYGYTF.

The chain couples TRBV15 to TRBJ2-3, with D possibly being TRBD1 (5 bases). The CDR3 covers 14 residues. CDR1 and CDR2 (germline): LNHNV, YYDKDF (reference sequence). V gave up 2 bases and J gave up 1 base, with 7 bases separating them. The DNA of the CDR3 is TGTGCCACCAGCAGACAGGGCCGCACAGATACGCAGTATTTT. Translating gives CATSRQGRTDTQYF.

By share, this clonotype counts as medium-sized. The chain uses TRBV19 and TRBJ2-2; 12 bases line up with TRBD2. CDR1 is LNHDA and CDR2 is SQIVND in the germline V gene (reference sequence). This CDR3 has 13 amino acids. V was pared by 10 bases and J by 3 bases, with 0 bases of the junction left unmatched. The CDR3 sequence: CATSGRDTGELFF. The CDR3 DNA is TGTGCCACTAGCGGGAGGGACACCGGGGAGCTGTTTTTT.

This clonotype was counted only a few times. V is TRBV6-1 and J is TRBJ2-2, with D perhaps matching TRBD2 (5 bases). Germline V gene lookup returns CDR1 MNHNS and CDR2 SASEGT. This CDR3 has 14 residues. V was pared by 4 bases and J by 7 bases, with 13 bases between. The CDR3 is CASSGVEVIGELFF. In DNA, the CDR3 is TGTGCCAGCAGTGGGGTGGAGGTCATCGGGGAGCTGTTTTTT.

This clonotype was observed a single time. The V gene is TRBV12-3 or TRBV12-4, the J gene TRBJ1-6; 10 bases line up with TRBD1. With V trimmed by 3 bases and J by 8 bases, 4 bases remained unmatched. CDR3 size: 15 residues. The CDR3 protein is CASSFMTGGDSPLHF. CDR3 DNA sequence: TGTGCCAGCAGTTTCATGACAGGGGGCGATTCACCCCTCCACTTT.

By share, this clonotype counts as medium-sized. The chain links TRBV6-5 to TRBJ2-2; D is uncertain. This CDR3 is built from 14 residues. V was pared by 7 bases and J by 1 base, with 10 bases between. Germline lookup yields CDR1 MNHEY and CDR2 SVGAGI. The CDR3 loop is CASKSRRNTGELFF. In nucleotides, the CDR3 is TGTGCCAGCAAAAGCCGAAGGAACACCGGGGAGCTGTTTTTT.

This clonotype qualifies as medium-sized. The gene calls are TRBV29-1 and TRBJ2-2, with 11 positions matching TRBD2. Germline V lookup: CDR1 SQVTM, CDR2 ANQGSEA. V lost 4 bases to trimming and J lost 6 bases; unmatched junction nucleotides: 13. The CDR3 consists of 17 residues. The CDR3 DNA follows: TGCAGCGTTGTTTCCCCTAGCGGGAGGTCGGATTCCGGGGAGCTGTTTTTT. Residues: CSVVSPSGRSDSGELFF.

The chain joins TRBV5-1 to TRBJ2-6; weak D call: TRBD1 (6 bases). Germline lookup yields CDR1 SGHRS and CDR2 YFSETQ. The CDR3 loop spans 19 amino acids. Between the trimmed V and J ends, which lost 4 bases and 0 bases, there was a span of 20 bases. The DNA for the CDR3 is TGCGCCAGCAGCGATTCCGGGACATCCCAGATCTCTGGGGCCAACGTCCTGACTTTC. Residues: CASSDSGTSQISGANVLTF.

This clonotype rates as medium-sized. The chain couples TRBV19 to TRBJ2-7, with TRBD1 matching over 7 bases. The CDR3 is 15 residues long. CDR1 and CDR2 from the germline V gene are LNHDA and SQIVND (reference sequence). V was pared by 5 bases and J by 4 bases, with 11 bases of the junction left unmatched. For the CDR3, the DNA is TGTGCCAGTAGTCAAAACGACAGGGCGGGTTACGAGCAGTACTTC. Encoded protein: CASSQNDRAGYEQYF.

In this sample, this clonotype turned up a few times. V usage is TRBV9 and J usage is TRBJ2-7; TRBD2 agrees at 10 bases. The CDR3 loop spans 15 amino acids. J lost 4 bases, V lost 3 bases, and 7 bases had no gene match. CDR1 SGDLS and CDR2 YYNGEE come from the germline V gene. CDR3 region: CASSASGTSAYEQYF. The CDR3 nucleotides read TGTGCCAGCAGCGCGTCCGGGACTAGCGCATACGAGCAGTACTTC.

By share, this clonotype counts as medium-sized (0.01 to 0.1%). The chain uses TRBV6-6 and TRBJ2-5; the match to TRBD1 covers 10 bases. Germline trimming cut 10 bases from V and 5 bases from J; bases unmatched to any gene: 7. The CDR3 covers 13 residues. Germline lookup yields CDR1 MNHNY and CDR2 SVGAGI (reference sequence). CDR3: CATRQGAGETQYF. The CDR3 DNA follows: TGTGCCACCCGACAGGGGGCTGGGGAGACCCAGTACTTC.

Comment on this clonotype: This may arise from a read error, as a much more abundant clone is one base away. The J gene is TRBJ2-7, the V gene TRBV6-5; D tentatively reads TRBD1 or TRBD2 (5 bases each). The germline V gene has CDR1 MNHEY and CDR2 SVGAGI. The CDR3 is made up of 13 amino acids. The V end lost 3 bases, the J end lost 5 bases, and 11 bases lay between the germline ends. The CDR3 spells CASSYDGDDEQYF. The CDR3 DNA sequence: TGTGCCAGCAGTTATGATGGGGACGACGAGCAGTACTTC.

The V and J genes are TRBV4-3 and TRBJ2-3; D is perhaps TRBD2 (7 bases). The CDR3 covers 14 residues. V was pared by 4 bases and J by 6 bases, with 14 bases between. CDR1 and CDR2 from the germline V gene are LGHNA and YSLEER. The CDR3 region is CASSPRGAGDTQYF. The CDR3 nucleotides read TGCGCCAGCAGCCCACGGGGGGCAGGGGATACGCAGTATTTT.

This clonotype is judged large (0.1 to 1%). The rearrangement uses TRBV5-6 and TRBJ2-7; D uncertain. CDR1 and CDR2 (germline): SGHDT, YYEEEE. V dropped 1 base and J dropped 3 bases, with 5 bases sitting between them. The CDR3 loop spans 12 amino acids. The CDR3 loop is CASSLNSYEQYF. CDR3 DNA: TGTGCCAGCAGCTTGAACAGCTACGAGCAGTACTTC.

The CDR3 region has the DNA TGTGCCAGCAGTCGCGCTTCTACTCCTACCTACGAGCAGTACTTC. It is translated as CASSRASTPTYEQYF. The chain is built from TRBV7-2 and TRBJ2-7, with D unclear. V gave up 6 bases and J gave up 2 bases, with 17 bases separating them. The CDR3 contains 15 residues. The V gene's germline CDR1 is SGHTA and CDR2 FQGNSA. Based on the CDR3 plus reference TRBV7-2 and TRBJ2-7, the full variable domain is GAGVSQSPSNKVTEKGKDVELRCDPISGHTALYWYRQSLGQGLEFLIYFQGNSAPDKSGLPSDRFSAERTGGSVSTLTIQRTQQEDSAVYLCASSRASTPTYEQYFGPGTRLTVT.

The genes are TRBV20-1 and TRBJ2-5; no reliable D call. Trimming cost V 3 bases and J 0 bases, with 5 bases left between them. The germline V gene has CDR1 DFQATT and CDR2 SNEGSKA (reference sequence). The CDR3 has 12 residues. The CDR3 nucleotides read TGCAGTGCTAGGGGGTACCAAGAGACCCAGTACTTC. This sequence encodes CSARGYQETQYF.

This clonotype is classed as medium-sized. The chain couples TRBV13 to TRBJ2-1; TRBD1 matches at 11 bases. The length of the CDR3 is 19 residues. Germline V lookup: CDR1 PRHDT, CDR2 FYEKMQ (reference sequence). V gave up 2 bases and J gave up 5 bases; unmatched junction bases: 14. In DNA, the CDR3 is TGTGCCAGCAGCTTACTTAGGACAGGGGGCGCCGTCTTCCACAATGAGCAGTTCTTC. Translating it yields CASSLLRTGGAVFHNEQFF.

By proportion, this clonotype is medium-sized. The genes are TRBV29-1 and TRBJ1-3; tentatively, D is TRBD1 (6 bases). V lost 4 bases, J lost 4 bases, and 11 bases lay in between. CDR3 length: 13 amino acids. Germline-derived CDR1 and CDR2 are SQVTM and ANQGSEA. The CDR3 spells CSVVLGAGNTIYF. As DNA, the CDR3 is TGCAGCGTTGTACTGGGGGCCGGAAACACCATATATTTT.

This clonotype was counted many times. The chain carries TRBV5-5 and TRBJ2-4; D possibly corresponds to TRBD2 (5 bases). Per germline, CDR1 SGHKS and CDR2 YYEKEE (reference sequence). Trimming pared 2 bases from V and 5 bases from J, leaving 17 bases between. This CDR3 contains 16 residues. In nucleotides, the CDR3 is TGTGCCAGCAGCTTCGGGATAGGAAGTACCCAAAACATTCAGTACTTC. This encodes CASSFGIGSTQNIQYF.

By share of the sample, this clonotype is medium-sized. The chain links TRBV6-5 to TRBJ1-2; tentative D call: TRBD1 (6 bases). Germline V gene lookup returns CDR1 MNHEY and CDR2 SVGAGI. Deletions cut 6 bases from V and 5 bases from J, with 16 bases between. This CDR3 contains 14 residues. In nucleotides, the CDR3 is TGTGCCAGCAGGGGACGGACAGCATCGTATGGCTACACCTTC. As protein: CASRGRTASYGYTF.

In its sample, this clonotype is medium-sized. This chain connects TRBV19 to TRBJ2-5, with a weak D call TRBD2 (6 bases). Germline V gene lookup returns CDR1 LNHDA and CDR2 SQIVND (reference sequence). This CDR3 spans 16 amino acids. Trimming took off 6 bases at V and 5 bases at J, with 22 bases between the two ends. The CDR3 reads CASSSQPGLGGETQYF. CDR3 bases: TGTGCCAGTAGCTCGCAACCGGGACTCGGGGGTGAGACCCAGTACTTC. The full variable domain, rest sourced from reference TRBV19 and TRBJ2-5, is DGGITQSPKYLFRKEGQNVTLSCEQNLNHDAMYWYRQDPGQGLRLIYYSQIVNDFQKGDIAEGYSVSREKKESFPLTVTSAQKNPTAFYLCASSSQPGLGGETQYFGPGTRLLVL.

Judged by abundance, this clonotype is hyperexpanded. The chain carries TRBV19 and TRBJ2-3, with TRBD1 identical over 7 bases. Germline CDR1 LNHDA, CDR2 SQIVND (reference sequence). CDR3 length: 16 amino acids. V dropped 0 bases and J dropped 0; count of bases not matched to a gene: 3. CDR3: CASSIEGQLSTDTQYF. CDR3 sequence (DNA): TGTGCCAGTAGTATAGAGGGACAGCTTAGCACAGATACGCAGTATTTT.

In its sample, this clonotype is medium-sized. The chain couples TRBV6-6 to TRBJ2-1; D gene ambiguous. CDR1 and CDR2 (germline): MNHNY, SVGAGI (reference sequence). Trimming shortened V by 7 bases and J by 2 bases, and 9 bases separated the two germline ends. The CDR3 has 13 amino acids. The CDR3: CASTLNTYNEQFF. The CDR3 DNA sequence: TGTGCCAGCACCCTGAATACCTACAATGAGCAGTTCTTC.

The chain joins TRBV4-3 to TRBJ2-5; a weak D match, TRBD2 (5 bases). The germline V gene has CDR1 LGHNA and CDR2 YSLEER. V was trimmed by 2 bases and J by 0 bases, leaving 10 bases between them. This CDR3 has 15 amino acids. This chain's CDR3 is CASSQHLDYQETQYF. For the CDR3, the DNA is TGCGCCAGCAGCCAACATTTGGACTACCAAGAGACCCAGTACTTC.

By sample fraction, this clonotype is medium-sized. The CDR3 here is CASSRTSGVLNEQFF. The CDR3 DNA reads TGTGCCAGCAGTCGGACTAGCGGGGTTCTCAATGAGCAGTTCTTC. The chain employs TRBV6-5 and TRBJ2-1; the match to TRBD2 covers 12 bases. Germline CDR1 is MNHEY and CDR2 is SVGAGI. J gave up 6 bases and V 5 bases, and 5 bases lay outside the gene matches. The CDR3 length is 15 residues.

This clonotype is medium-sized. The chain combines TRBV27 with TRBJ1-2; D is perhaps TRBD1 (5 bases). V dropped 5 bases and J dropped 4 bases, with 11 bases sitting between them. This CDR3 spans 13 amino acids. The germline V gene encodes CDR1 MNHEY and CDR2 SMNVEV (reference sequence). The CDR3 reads CASSPRTSYGYTF. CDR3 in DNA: TGTGCCAGCAGTCCCCGGACAAGCTATGGCTACACCTTC.

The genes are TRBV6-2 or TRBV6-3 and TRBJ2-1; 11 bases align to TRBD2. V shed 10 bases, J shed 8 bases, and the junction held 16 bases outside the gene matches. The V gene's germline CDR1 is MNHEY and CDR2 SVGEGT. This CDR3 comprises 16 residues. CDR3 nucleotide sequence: TGTGCCACAAATCCTTCCGGGACTAGCGGAAGGGATGAGCAGTTCTTC. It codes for CATNPSGTSGRDEQFF.

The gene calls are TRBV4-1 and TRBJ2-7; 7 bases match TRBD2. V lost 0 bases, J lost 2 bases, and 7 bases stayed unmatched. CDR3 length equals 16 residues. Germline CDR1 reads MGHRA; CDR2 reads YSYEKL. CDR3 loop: CASSQDPGGSAYEQYF. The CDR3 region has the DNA TGCGCCAGCAGCCAAGATCCGGGAGGATCGGCCTACGAGCAGTACTTC.

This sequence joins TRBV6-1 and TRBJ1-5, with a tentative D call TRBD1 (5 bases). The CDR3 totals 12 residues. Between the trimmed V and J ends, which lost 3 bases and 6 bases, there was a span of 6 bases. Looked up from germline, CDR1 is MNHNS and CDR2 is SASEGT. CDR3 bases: TGTGCCAGCAGTGACAGGGTTCAGCCCCAGCATTTT. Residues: CASSDRVQPQHF.

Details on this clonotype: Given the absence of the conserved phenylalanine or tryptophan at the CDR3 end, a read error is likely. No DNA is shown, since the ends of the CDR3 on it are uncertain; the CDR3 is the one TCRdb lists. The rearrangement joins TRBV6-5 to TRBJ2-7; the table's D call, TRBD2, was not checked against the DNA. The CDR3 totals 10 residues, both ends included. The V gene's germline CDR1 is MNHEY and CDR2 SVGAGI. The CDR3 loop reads CASSYQGLAG.